Many counts were recorded for the clone carrying this T cell receptor beta chain. From germline, CDR1 is SGHVS and CDR2 FQNEAQ. Trimming left V 2 bases short and J 5 bases short, with 12 bases between. The CDR3 sequence is 14 residues long. Noted time point: newly diagnosed GD, antithyroid drugs for less than 3 months. RNA extracted from PBMCs served as the sequencing template. Arm-PCR with iRepertoire HTBI primers amplified the CDR3 regions for these TCR beta libraries. A single record per CDR3 protein comes from TCRdb applying MiXCR to the multiplex PCR reads. Altogether 550,000 to 600,000 distinct CDR3 sequences are present, more than 15% being singletons, with the ten largest covering about 12%. This sample was taken from a study of regulatory T cells in long-lasting Graves disease. The data were also submitted as part of a second study, on T cells in Graves' hyperthyroidism and ophthalmopathy.

The sequence was collected from a man aged 18 to 29 with Graves disease. The sample consisted of peripheral blood mononuclear cells (PBMCs), taken at new diagnosis, from a patient treated with antithyroid drugs. The chain has TRBV7-8 and TRBJ1-1; D might be TRBD1 (5 bases). The CDR3 coding sequence is TGTGCCAGCAGCTTACGCCAGGGTAGGACTGAAGCTTTCTTT. It encodes CASSLRQGRTEAFF.